The clone carrying this T cell receptor beta chain has a handful of counts. Its specificity is unknown. The diagnostic basis comprised clinical symptoms, serum thyroxine and TRAb, thyroid ultrasound and orbital computed tomography. The data belong to a study of T cells in Graves' hyperthyroidism and ophthalmopathy. Study outcomes and limitations: Peripheral blood also featured most of the thyroid clonotypes expanded above 0.001.

RNA transcripts gave rise to amplified TCR beta CDR3 regions. A set of HTBI primers served as the primers for a first-round RT-PCR of the TCR CDR3. TCRdb re-called the multiplex PCR reads with MiXCR, one entry per CDR3 protein. The sample holds hundreds of thousands of distinct CDR3 sequences, 16% seen once. The CDR3 totals 14 residues. Per germline, CDR1 MGHRA and CDR2 YSYEKL. Trimming cost V 3 bases and J 7 bases, with 16 bases left between them. J is TRBJ2-7 and V is TRBV4-1; D possibly matches TRBD1 or TRBD2 (5 bases each). The sequenced sample was blood. The origin of this receptor is a woman aged 30 to 39 with Graves' hyperthyroidism. CDR3 nucleotide sequence: TGCGCCAGCAGCCATTCCCTATGGGACGGGGAGCAGTACTTC. Its protein product is CASSHSLWDGEQYF.